The present entry profiles one T cell receptor (beta chain) with its context. Its specificity is unknown. CDR3 length: 14 amino acids. Germline CDR1 is MDHEN and CDR2 is SYDVKM. The data belong to a study of CXCR3-negative and CXCR3-positive naive CD8 T cells. Study-level results: TRB CDR3s were more hydrophobic in CXCR3-positive than in CXCR3-negative naive cells.

Each TRB cDNA library was prepared by 5' RACE (with UMI labels). TCRdb derives one entry per CDR3 protein from the 5' RACE reads, leaving out DNA. This table lists about 89,000 distinct CDR3 sequences. This sequence joins TRBV28 and TRBJ2-5. This sequence was found in a human donor in good health. Some clones in this sample may be carry-over from other donors' samples. The material sequenced was naive CXCR3+ CD8+ T cells from blood. Subset given: CD45RO-CCR7+CD27+CD95- naive CD8+ T cells expressing CXCR3 (TNR3+). This CDR3 reads CASRLMPNQETQYF.